This T cell receptor beta chain was recovered during a study of CXCR3-negative and CXCR3-positive naive CD8 T cells. About the study: Libraries each contributed about 1.5 +/- 0.3 million TRB reads, for around 150 million in total. The study, taken as a whole, reports: Comparison of naive CXCR3-negative and CXCR3-positive cells revealed similar TRBV-TRBJ usage, while memory cells differed. More hydrophobic TRB CDR3s were found in CXCR3-positive naive cells than in CXCR3-negative naive cells.

Within the CD8+ T cell compartment, naive cells were CD45RO-CCR7+CD27+CD95-. Each TRB cDNA library was prepared by 5' RACE (with UMI labels). TCRdb re-called the 5' RACE reads and gives one entry per CDR3 protein, without DNA. The sample table sets out over 50,000 distinct CDR3 sequences. CDR1 MNHEY and CDR2 SVGEGT come from the germline V gene. The CDR3 runs 13 residues. About this clonotype: Its specificity is not known.

Sequenced sample: naive CXCR3+ CD8+ T cells from blood. Subset described: CD45RO-CCR7+CD27+CD95- naive CD8+ T cells expressing CXCR3 (TNR3+). The clonotype was recovered from a human donor in good health. Some clones in this sample may be carry-over from other donors' samples. The chain couples TRBV6-2 or TRBV6-3 to TRBJ1-5. CDR3 region: CASSYPLAMAQHF.